Listed below are T cell receptor beta chains from one sample, sequenced in a study of T cells in Graves' hyperthyroidism and ophthalmopathy. Using its own MiXCR run on the multiplex PCR reads, TCRdb lists one record per CDR3 protein. The table records 350,000 to 400,000 distinct CDR3 sequences, around 14% of them present only once. Sequenced input: blood. The receptors were gathered from a woman aged 60-70 years with Graves' hyperthyroidism. Each CDR3 is given with its conserved first and last residue. The order of the fields is clone size, J gene, CDR3 length, D gene, V gene, CDR3 protein, CDR3 DNA. D genes are given only for firm matches. A row's size may be missing; if present it is once, few, many or a size class.

many | TRBJ2-7 | 15 | TRBD2 | TRBV5-5 | CASSLRLAGAYEQYF | TGTGCCAGCAGTTTACGACTAGCGGGAGCCTACGAGCAGTACTTC
few | TRBJ2-3 | 16 | TRBD1 | TRBV4-1 | CASSQVGTGVTDTQYF | TGCGCCAGCAGCCAGGTAGGGACAGGAGTCACAGATACGCAGTATTTT
few | TRBJ2-7 | 13 | NA | TRBV6-9 | CASSYLKFHEQCF | TGTGCCAGCAGTTACTTGAAGTTCCACGAGCAGTGCTTC
many | TRBJ2-2 | 14 | NA | TRBV7-3 | CASSLTLNTGELFF | TGTGCCAGCAGCTTAACATTAAACACCGGGGAGCTGTTTTTT
NA | TRBJ2-1 | 13 | NA | TRBV10-3 | CAISYSPDNEQFF | TGTGCCATCAGTTACTCACCGGACAATGAGCAGTTCTTC
NA | TRBJ2-3 | 13 | TRBD1 | TRBV27 | CASSLRQGDTQYF | TGTGCCAGCAGTTTAAGACAGGGGGATACGCAGTATTTT
NA | TRBJ2-2 | 16 | NA | TRBV18 | CASSPSLVGSTGELFF | TGTGCCAGCTCACCTTCCCTGGTCGGGTCTACCGGGGAGCTGTTTTTT
many | TRBJ2-7 | 15 | NA | TRBV4-1 | CASSQARGSSYEQYF | TGTGCCAGCAGCCAAGCCCGAGGGAGCTCCTACGAGCAGTACTTC
many | TRBJ2-5 | 13 | TRBD1 | TRBV6-1 | CASRQGGRETQYF | TGTGCCAGCAGACAGGGGGGCAGAGAGACCCAGTACTTC
many | TRBJ1-2 | 13 | TRBD1 | TRBV24-1 | CATSTGTGDGYTF | TGTGCCACCAGCACCGGGACAGGGGATGGCTACACCTTC
NA | TRBJ2-3 | 14 | NA | TRBV19 | CASSIGTHTDTQYF | TGTGCCAGTAGTATTGGGACGCACACAGATACGCAGTATTTT
NA | TRBJ2-4 | 12 | NA | TRBV5-6 | CASSFSSNIQYF | TGTGCCAGCAGCTTCTCCTCAAACATTCAGTACTTC
NA | TRBJ1-4 | 15 | NA | TRBV19 | CASTEWGTTNEKLFF | TGTGCCAGTACTGAATGGGGAACAACTAATGAAAAACTGTTTTTT
many | TRBJ2-1 | 12 | NA | TRBV7-9 | CASSKGNNEQFF | TGTGCCAGTTCGAAGGGTAACAATGAGCAGTTCTTC